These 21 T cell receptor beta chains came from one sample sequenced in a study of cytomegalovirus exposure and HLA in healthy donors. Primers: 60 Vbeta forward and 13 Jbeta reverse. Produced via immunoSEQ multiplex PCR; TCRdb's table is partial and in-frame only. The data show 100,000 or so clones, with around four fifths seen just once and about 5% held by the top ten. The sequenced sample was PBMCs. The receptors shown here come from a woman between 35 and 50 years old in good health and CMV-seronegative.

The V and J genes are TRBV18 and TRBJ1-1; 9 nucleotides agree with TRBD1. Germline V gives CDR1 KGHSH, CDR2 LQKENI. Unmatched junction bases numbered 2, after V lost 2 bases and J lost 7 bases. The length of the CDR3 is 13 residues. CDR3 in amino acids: CASSPGTGSEAFF. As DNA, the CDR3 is TGTGCCAGCTCACCAGGGACAGGGAGTGAAGCTTTCTTT.

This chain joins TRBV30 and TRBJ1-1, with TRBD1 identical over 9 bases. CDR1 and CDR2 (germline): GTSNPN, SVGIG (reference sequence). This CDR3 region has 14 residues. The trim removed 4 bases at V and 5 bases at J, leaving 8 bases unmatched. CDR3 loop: CAWTPGQGGTEAFF. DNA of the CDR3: TGTGCCTGGACACCGGGACAGGGTGGTACTGAAGCTTTCTTT.

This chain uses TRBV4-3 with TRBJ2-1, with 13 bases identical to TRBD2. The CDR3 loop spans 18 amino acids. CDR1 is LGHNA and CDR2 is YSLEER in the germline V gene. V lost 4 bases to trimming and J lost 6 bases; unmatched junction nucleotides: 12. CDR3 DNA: TGCGCCAGCAGCCGACAACTAGCGGGGGGGAATAAGGGCAATGAGCAGTTCTTC. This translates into CASSRQLAGGNKGNEQFF.

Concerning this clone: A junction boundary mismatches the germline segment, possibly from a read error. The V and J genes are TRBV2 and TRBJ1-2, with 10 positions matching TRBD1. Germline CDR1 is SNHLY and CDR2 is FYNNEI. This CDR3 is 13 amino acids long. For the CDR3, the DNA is TGTGCCCGCAGACAGGGGGCCAACTATGGCTACACCTTC. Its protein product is CARRQGANYGYTF.

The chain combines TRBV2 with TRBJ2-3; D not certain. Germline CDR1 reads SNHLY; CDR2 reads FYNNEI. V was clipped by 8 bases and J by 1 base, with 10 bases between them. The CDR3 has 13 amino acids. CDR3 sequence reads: CASVPFGTDTQYF. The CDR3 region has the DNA TGTGCCAGCGTTCCCTTTGGCACAGATACGCAGTATTTT.

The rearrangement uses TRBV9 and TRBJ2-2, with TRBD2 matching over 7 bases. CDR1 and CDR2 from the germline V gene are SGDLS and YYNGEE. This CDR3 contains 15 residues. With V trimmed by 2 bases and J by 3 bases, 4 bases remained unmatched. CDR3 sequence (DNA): TGTGCCAGCAGCGTTAGCGGGTGGGACACCGGGGAGCTGTTTTTT. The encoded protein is CASSVSGWDTGELFF.

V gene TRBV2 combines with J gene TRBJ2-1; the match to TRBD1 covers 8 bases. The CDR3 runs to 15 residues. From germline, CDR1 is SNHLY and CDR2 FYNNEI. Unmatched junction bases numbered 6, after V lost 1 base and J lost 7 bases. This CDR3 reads CASSEGTGWGNEQFF. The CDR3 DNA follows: TGTGCCAGCAGTGAAGGGACAGGGTGGGGTAATGAGCAGTTCTTC. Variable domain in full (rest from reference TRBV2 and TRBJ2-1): EPEVTQTPSHQVTQMGQEVILRCVPISNHLYFYWYRQILGQKVEFLVSFYNNEISEKSEIFDDQFSVERPDGSNFTLKIRSTKLEDSAMYFCASSEGTGWGNEQFFGPGTRLTVL.

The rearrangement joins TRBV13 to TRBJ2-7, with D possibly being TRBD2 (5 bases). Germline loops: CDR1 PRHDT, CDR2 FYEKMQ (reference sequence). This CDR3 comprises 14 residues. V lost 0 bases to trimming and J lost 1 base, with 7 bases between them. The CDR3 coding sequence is TGTGCCAGCAGCTTAGGCAGGACTTCCTACGAGCAGTACTTC. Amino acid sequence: CASSLGRTSYEQYF.

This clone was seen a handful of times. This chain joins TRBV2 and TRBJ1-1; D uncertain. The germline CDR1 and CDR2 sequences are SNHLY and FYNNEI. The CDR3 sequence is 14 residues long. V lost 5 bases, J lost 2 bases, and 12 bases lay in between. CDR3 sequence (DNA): TGTGCCAGCAGTCCGAATAGAGTCAACACTGAAGCTTTCTTT. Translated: CASSPNRVNTEAFF.

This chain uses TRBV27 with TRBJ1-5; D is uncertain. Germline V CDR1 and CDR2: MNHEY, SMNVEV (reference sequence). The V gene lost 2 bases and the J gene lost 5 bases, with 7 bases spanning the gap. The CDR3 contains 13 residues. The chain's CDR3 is CASSLRGDQPQHF. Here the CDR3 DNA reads TGTGCCAGCAGTTTAAGAGGAGATCAGCCCCAGCATTTT.

The CDR3 sequence is CASSALTEIGYTF. The CDR3, as DNA: TGTGCCAGCAGCGCTTTGACAGAGATTGGCTACACCTTC. V gene TRBV7-8 combines with J gene TRBJ1-2; TRBD1 is a possible D gene (5 bases). V was pared by 5 bases and J by 7 bases, with 14 bases between. The CDR3 has 13 residues. Germline V gives CDR1 SGHVS, CDR2 FQNEAQ.

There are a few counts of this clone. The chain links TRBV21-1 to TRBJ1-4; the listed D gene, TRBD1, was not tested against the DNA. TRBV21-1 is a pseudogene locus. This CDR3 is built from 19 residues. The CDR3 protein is CASSIGPGTGGALGEKLFF. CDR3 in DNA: TGTGCCAGCAGCATAGGCCCCGGGACAGGGGGCGCGTTAGGTGAAAAACTGTTTTTT.

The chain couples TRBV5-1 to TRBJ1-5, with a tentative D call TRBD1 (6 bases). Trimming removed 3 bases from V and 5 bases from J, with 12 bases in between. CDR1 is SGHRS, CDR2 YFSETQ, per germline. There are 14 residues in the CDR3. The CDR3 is CASSSGTPDQPQHF. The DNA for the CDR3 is TGCGCCAGCAGCTCGGGGACACCGGATCAGCCCCAGCATTTT.

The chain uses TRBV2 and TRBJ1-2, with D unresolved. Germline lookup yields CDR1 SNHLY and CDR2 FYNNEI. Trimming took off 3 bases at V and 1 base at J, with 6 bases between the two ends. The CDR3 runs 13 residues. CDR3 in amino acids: CASSDSLNYGYTF. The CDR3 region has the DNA TGTGCCAGCAGTGATTCTCTTAACTATGGCTACACCTTC.

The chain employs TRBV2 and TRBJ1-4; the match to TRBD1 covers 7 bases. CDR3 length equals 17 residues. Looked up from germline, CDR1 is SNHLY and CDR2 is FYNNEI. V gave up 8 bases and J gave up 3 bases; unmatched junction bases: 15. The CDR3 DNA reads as TGTGCCAGCGGGCGGACAGGTGGGGTTACGGCTAATGAAAAACTGTTTTTT. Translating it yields CASGRTGGVTANEKLFF.

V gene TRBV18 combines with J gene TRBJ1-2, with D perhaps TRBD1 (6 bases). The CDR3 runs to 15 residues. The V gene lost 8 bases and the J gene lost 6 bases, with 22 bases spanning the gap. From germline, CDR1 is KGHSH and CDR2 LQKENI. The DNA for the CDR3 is TGTGCCAGCCATCCAAGACAGGCCATGGGAGATGGCTACACCTTC. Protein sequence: CASHPRQAMGDGYTF.

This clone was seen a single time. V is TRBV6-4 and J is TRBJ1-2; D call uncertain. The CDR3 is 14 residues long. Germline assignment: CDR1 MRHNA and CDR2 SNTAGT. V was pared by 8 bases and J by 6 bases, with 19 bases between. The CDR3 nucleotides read TGTGCCAGCTCGAAGCGGCTAGGGATGGATGGCTACACCTTC. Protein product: CASSKRLGMDGYTF.

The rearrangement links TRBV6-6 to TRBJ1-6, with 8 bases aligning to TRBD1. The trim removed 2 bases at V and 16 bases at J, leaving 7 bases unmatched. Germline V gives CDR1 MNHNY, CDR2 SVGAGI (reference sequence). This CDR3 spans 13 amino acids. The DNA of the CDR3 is TGTGCCAGCAGTTACCCTTTAGACAGGGGACTCCACTTT. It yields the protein CASSYPLDRGLHF.

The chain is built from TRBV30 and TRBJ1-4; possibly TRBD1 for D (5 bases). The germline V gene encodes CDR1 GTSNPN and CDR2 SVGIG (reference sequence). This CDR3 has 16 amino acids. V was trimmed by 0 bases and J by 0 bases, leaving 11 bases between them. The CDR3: CAWSVRGLATNEKLFF. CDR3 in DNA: TGTGCCTGGAGTGTAAGGGGTTTAGCAACTAATGAAAAACTGTTTTTT.

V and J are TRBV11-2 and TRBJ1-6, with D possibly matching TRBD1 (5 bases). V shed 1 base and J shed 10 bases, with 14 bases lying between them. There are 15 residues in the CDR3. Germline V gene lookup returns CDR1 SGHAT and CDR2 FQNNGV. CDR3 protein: CASSLAGGVRSPLHF. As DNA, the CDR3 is TGTGCCAGCAGCTTAGCGGGGGGAGTTAGGTCACCCCTCCACTTT.

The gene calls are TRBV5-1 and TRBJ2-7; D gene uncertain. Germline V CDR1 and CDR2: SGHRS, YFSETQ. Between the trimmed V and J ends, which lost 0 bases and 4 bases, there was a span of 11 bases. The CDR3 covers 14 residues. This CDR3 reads CASSLVQSHYEQYF. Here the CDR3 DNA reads TGCGCCAGCAGCTTGGTGCAGTCCCATTACGAGCAGTACTTC.